What follows describes a single TCR beta chain. The antigen remains unidentified. This entry is derived from a study of a mutant IDH1 vaccine in newly diagnosed glioma. Study details: Patients, over weeks 1, 3, 5, 7, 11, 15, 19 and 23, received a total of eight vaccinations.

Time point here: week 23, last vaccination. Vaccine doses each comprised 300 ug of mutant IDH1 20-mer peptide, with topical imiquimod. Profiling relied on immunoSEQ multiplex PCR, and the TCRdb table lists in-frame clones only, not all of them. The data hold around 60,000 clones, with approximately 81% observed a single time. The sequenced sample was PBMCs, obtained from a glioma patient whose treatment included an IDH1 peptide vaccine. This clonotype was obtained from a man aged 25-45 years with glioma.

The CDR3 DNA follows: TGTGCCAGCACCCTTAGGTCCGGCGAATATCAGCCCCAGCATTTT. Translating gives CASTLRSGEYQPQHF. This chain links TRBV28 with TRBJ1-5; D call uncertain. Germline values: CDR1 MDHEN, CDR2 SYDVKM. Trimming took 7 bases from V and 5 from J, leaving 18 bases between them. This CDR3 spans 15 amino acids.